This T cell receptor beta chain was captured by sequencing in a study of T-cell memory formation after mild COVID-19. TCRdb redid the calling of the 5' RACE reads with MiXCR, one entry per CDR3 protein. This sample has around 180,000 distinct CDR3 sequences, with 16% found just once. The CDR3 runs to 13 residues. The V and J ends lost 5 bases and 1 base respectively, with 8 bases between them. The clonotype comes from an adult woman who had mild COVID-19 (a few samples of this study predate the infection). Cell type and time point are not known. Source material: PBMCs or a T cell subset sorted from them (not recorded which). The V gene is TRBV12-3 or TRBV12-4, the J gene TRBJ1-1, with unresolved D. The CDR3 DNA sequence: TGTGCCAGCAGTGGTGGGCAGAACACTGAAGCTTTCTTT. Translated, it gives CASSGGQNTEAFF.